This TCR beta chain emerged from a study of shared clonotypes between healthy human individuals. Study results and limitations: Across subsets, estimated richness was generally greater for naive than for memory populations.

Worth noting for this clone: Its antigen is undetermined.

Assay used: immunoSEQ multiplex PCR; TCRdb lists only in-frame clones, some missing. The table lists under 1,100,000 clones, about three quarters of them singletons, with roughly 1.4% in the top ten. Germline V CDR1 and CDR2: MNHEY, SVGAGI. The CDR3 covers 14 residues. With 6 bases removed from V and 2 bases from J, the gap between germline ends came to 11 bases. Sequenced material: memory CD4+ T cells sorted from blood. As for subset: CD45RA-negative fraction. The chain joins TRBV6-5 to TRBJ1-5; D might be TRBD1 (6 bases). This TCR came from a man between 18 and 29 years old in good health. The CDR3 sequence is CASRLTGRNQPQHF. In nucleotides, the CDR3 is TGTGCCAGCAGACTTACAGGGCGCAATCAGCCCCAGCATTTT.